This T cell receptor beta chain was documented in a study of T cell clonotyping in hematopoietic cell transplantation. Some clones are missing from TCRdb's copy, which holds only in-frame ones; the method was immunoSEQ multiplex PCR. The table shows some 5,800 clones, with 90% to 95% occurring only once. Study results and caveats: Graft donor and pretransplant recipient Inverse Simpson Index values predicted broader posttransplant TCR diversity. After transplant, recipient diversity fell while pathologically expanded clonotypes grew through day 180.

J was trimmed by 1 base and V by 7 bases; bases with no gene match: 5. CDR3 length: 13 amino acids. Looked up from germline, CDR1 is SQVTM and CDR2 is ANQGSEA. Turning to this clone: Its target is not known.

The receptor comes from a female patient in her forties or fifties who had an allogeneic stem cell transplant from an unrelated donor, so T cells may come from the graft donor. Some clones in this sample may be carry-over from other donors' samples. The chain carries TRBV29-1 and TRBJ1-1; 8 bases agree with TRBD1. Here the sequenced sample was peripheral blood mononuclear cells, taken 100 days after allogeneic stem cell transplant. In DNA, the CDR3 is TGCAGCGGGTCGACAGGGGAGAACACTGAAGCTTTCTTT. Its translation: CSGSTGENTEAFF.